These 3 T cell receptor beta chains came from one sample sequenced in a study of T-cell reconstitution after alpha-beta-depleted transplantation in children. TCRbeta library construction was performed incorporating unique molecular identifiers. TCRdb processed the PCR reads anew with MiXCR; each CDR3 protein has one entry. The sample records around 440,000 distinct CDR3 sequences, 15% to 20% being singletons. The input for sequencing was PBMCs, mostly from graft donor cells, taken 360 days after TCRalphabeta/CD19-depleted stem cell transplant. These receptors came from a boy in the first two years of life who had a stem cell transplant for Wiskott-Aldrich syndrome, so the T cells may come from the graft donor.

This clonotype was counted many times. The rearrangement uses TRBV6-5 and TRBJ1-2; 7 bases are a match to TRBD1. The CDR3 spans 13 residues. Losses at the gene ends were 1 base for V and 6 bases for J; bases not matched to a gene: 2. Per germline, CDR1 MNHEY and CDR2 SVGAGI. DNA of the CDR3: TGTGCCAGCAGTTACTTGACAGGGAATGGCTACACCTTC. Amino acid sequence: CASSYLTGNGYTF.

This clonotype was seen more than once but under ten times. The V gene is TRBV12-3 or TRBV12-4, the J gene TRBJ1-3; D possibly corresponds to TRBD1 (5 bases). The V and J ends lost 1 base and 0 bases respectively, with 13 bases between them. This CDR3 has 17 amino acids. CDR3 coding DNA: TGTGCCAGCAGTTTAGGGGGAGGGGTGATCTCTGGAAACACCATATATTTT. Its protein is CASSLGGGVISGNTIYF.

In its sample, this clonotype was seen a few times. The J gene is TRBJ1-1, the V gene TRBV5-1; TRBD1 matches 7 bases. Germline trimming cut 4 bases from V and 0 bases from J; bases unmatched to any gene: 3. This CDR3 is built from 14 residues. Germline CDR1 SGHRS, CDR2 YFSETQ. The CDR3 bases are TGCGCCAGCAGCGTGGGACAGCTGAACACTGAAGCTTTCTTT. It is translated as CASSVGQLNTEAFF.